This TCR beta chain comes out of a study of CD8+ T cells in alopecia areata. About the study: Treated patients received oral tofacitinib, 5 to 10 mg twice daily. Disease severity was quantified as SALT score of affected scalp area.

Remarks on this clone: The antigen remains undetermined.

cDNA prepared by RNA extraction and subsequent reverse transcription served as the template for sequencing. TCRdb's table, derived via immunoSEQ multiplex PCR, lists solely in-frame clones and lacks some. The sample consists of more than 150,000 clones, 51% of them appearing once. Treatment defined: oral pan-JAK inhibitor, 5-10 mg twice daily. Study results and caveats: Affected lesional scalp, above all in alopecia totalis/universalis, was more clonal than normal scalp.

The clonotype comes from a human donor with alopecia areata. The sample consisted of CD8+ T cells sorted from blood, taken around week 54, from a patient treated with tofacitinib.

The CDR3 DNA sequence: TGTGCCTGGAGAGACCCACGGGCCGCGAACACCGGGGAGCTGTTTTTT. Amino acids: CAWRDPRAANTGELFF. The chain carries TRBV30 and TRBJ2-2; D gene ambiguous. The V gene lost 3 bases and the J gene lost 0 bases, with 14 bases spanning the gap. Germline values: CDR1 GTSNPN, CDR2 SVGIG (reference sequence). This CDR3 is built from 16 residues.